This T cell receptor (beta chain) comes out of a study of blood T cell repertoires in COVID-19. Study details: COVID-19 samples collected from the United States, Italy and Spain covered acute and convalescent phases.

The trim removed 5 bases at V and 3 bases at J, leaving 9 bases unmatched. This CDR3 region has 17 residues. Germline assignment: CDR1 MNHNY and CDR2 SVGAGI (reference sequence). This clone was detected a few times. The data were produced by immunoSEQ multiplex PCR, yet TCRdb's version contains in-frame clones alone and is incomplete. The data show 260,000 or so clones, with approximately 90% seen just once and roughly 1.2% held by the top ten. The chain carries TRBV6-6 and TRBJ2-2, with TRBD1 matching 10 bases. The TCR sequence derives from a woman between 40 and 55 years old with acute COVID-19. Material for sequencing was PBMCs or T cells enriched from blood (not recorded which). CDR3 loop: CASSPTTGGVDTGELFF. CDR3 coding DNA: TGTGCCAGCAGTCCGACGACAGGGGGCGTTGACACCGGGGAGCTGTTTTTT.